The clone carrying this T cell receptor beta chain has just a few counts. Its antigen remains unidentified. The data were taken from a study of a mutant IDH1 vaccine in newly diagnosed glioma. Overall study context: Vaccine dosing followed radiotherapy by 4-6 weeks, or accompanied temozolomide cycles. Notes on the study in general: Shifts in the top peripheral T cell clonotypes seemed unrelated to pseudoprogression.

Time point given: week 47, end of study. Doses of 300 ug of mutant IDH1 20-mer peptide were given with topical imiquimod. Eight vaccine doses were administered to patients at weeks 1, 3, 5, 7, 11, 15, 19 and 23. Those who donated had recent WHO grade 3 or 4 IDH1-mutant, ATRX-lost astrocytomas. CDR1 is ENHRY and CDR2 is SYGVKD in the germline V gene. The CDR3 is 17 amino acids. The V and J ends lost 1 base and 7 bases, in that order; junction bases with no gene match: 12. Sequenced by immunoSEQ multiplex PCR; TCRdb stores in-frame clones only, minus some. Here the sample spans just over 60,000 clones, about four fifths being singletons.

The chain combines TRBV10-3 with TRBJ1-5; 8 bases map to TRBD1. The sequencing used PBMCs, collected from a glioma patient whose treatment included an IDH1 peptide vaccine. This receptor was obtained from a man under 40 with glioma. This CDR3 reads CAISEYKQGERGQPQHF. CDR3 nucleotide sequence: TGTGCCATCAGTGAGTACAAACAGGGGGAGAGAGGACAGCCCCAGCATTTT.